This entry lists 28 T cell receptor beta chains sequenced from one sample in a study of OX40 agonist ivuxolimab in advanced cancers. TCRdb's copy holds only in-frame clones and misses some; the assay was immunoSEQ multiplex PCR. The sample records some 45,000 clones, around 80% being singletons. This specimen consisted of CD4+ or CD8+ T cells sorted from blood, obtained in a trial of the OX40 agonist ivuxolimab. These receptors were obtained from an adult with an advanced solid tumor such as melanoma, head and neck, liver or kidney cancer.

This clone showed up just once. The chain uses TRBV5-1 and TRBJ2-1, with 8 bases aligning to TRBD2. V lost 0 bases, J lost 4 bases, and 3 bases stayed unmatched. The length of the CDR3 is 15 residues. The V gene's germline CDR1 is SGHRS and CDR2 YFSETQ. CDR3 in DNA: TGCGCCAGCAGCTTGGAAGCGGGAGAGTACAATGAGCAGTTCTTC. It specifies CASSLEAGEYNEQFF.

The V call is TRBV7-2, the J call TRBJ2-7; TRBD2 matches at 10 bases. The V segment lost 5 bases and the J segment 6 bases; nucleotides outside the gene matches: 4. The CDR3 totals 13 residues. CDR1 and CDR2 from the germline V gene are SGHTA and FQGNSA. CDR3 protein: CASSRWTSGEQYF. As DNA, the CDR3 is TGTGCCAGCAGCCGATGGACTAGCGGCGAGCAGTACTTC.

In this sample, this clone is medium-sized (0.01 to 0.1%). At one end, the junction sequence differs from germline, possibly due to a read error. At the DNA level, this CDR3 is encoded by other sequences in the same sample as well. The chain carries TRBV4-1 and TRBJ2-7; 10 bases are a match to TRBD2. The CDR3 extends over 14 amino acids. CDR1 and CDR2 from the germline V gene are MGHRA and YSYEKL. The CDR3 DNA is TGCGCCAGCAGGCAAGGACTAGCGGCCTACGAGCAGTACTTC. Amino acids: CASRQGLAAYEQYF.

The V gene is TRBV30, the J gene TRBJ2-7; tentatively, D is TRBD1 (7 bases). Germline V gene data show CDR1 as GTSNPN and CDR2 as SVGIG (reference sequence). This CDR3 comprises 15 residues. Trimming stripped 5 bases from V and 4 bases from J, with 21 bases between. DNA for the CDR3: TGTGCCTGGGCTTTCCCTGACAGGGACTCTTACGAGCAGTACTTC. Its translation is CAWAFPDRDSYEQYF.

CDR3 region: CASSSQSGVSGNTIYF. The CDR3 region has the DNA TGTGCCAGCAGCTCACAGTCGGGGGTCTCTGGAAACACCATATATTTT. The chain is built from TRBV9 and TRBJ1-3, with a weak D call TRBD1 (5 bases). Trimming took 4 bases from V and 0 from J, leaving 14 bases between them. The CDR3 is 16 amino acids. Germline V CDR1 and CDR2: SGDLS, YYNGEE.

The chain uses TRBV5-4 and TRBJ1-3; no clear D. In germline, CDR1 is SGHNT, CDR2 YYREEE (reference sequence). CDR3 length: 13 residues. V was trimmed by 0 bases and J by 4 bases, leaving 5 bases between them. The CDR3 region is CASSLAQGNTIYF. Here the CDR3 DNA reads TGTGCCAGCAGCTTGGCTCAGGGAAACACCATATATTTT. Drawing the rest from reference TRBV5-4 and TRBJ1-3, the complete variable domain is ETGVTQSPTHLIKTRGQQVTLRCSSQSGHNTVSWYQQALGQGPQFIFQYYREEENGRGNFPPRFSGLQFPNYSSELNVNALELDDSALYLCASSLAQGNTIYFGEGSWLTVV.

The chain has TRBV5-5 and TRBJ2-1, with 8 bases lining up with TRBD1. The trim removed 5 bases at V and 4 bases at J, leaving 2 bases unmatched. The CDR3 contains 13 residues. CDR1 and CDR2 (germline): SGHKS, YYEKEE (reference sequence). CDR3 in DNA: TGTGCCAGCAGTCGGGACAGGTACAATGAGCAGTTCTTC. Its translation is CASSRDRYNEQFF.

In nucleotides, the CDR3 is TGCAGCGTTAAACCGGGACTAGCGACAGATACGCAGTATTTT. Translated, it gives CSVKPGLATDTQYF. The V call is TRBV29-1, the J call TRBJ2-3; 10 bases align to TRBD2. The V gene end was trimmed by 5 bases and the J gene end by 3 bases; junction bases not matched to a gene: 5. The CDR3 has 14 residues. Germline V gives CDR1 SQVTM, CDR2 ANQGSEA.

This clone occurred a few times. The V and J genes are TRBV28 and TRBJ1-2, with D perhaps TRBD1 (5 bases). The CDR3 contains 16 residues. CDR1 is MDHEN, CDR2 SYDVKM, per germline. The V end was cut by 5 bases, the J end by 4 bases, with 20 bases between. CDR3 residues: CASSPTQASTIYGYTF. The CDR3 nucleotides are TGTGCCAGCAGTCCCACACAGGCCTCTACAATCTATGGCTACACCTTC.

J is TRBJ1-5 and V is TRBV28; maybe TRBD1 (5 bases). Looked up from germline, CDR1 is MDHEN and CDR2 is SYDVKM. This CDR3 has 15 amino acids. V was trimmed by 3 bases and J by 4 bases, leaving 13 bases between them. The CDR3 coding sequence is TGTGCCAGCAGTTTCCCCGGGGCAGGGAATCAGCCCCAGCATTTT. Translating gives CASSFPGAGNQPQHF.

This chain connects TRBV14 to TRBJ1-2; no reliable D call. V was trimmed by 5 bases and J by 2 bases, leaving 12 bases between them. This CDR3 region has 14 residues. CDR1 is SGHDN and CDR2 is FVKESK in the germline V gene. This CDR3 is CASSGNWKNYGYTF. DNA of the CDR3: TGTGCCAGCAGCGGAAACTGGAAGAACTATGGCTACACCTTC.

The chain carries TRBV7-2 and TRBJ1-6, with D unclear. The V end was cut by 1 base, the J end by 6 bases, with 10 bases between. Germline CDR1 and CDR2: SGHTA and FQGNSA. CDR3 size: 15 residues. The CDR3 DNA is TGTGCCAGCAGCTTAGACAGCGGCCGTAATTCACCCCTCCACTTT. As protein: CASSLDSGRNSPLHF. Variable domain in full (rest from reference TRBV7-2 and TRBJ1-6): GAGVSQSPSNKVTEKGKDVELRCDPISGHTALYWYRQSLGQGLEFLIYFQGNSAPDKSGLPSDRFSAERTGGSVSTLTIQRTQQEDSAVYLCASSLDSGRNSPLHFGNGTRLTVT.

This clone was picked up a small number of times. The chain carries TRBV19 and TRBJ1-5, with 11 bases aligning to TRBD1. In germline, CDR1 is LNHDA, CDR2 SQIVND (reference sequence). The CDR3 consists of 17 residues. Losses at the gene ends were 7 bases for V and 5 bases for J; bases not matched to a gene: 13. This CDR3 reads CASTRTGGLYSHQPQHF. Written as DNA, the CDR3 is TGTGCCAGTACTCGGACAGGGGGCTTATATTCGCATCAGCCCCAGCATTTT.

The rearrangement uses TRBV30 and TRBJ2-1; D not certain. Germline CDR1 is GTSNPN and CDR2 is SVGIG (reference sequence). The V end lost 5 bases, the J end lost 7 bases, and 9 bases lay between the germline ends. The CDR3 runs to 11 residues. The CDR3 here is CAWQGLNEQFF. CDR3 bases: TGTGCCTGGCAAGGTCTTAATGAGCAGTTCTTC.

The V and J genes are TRBV9 and TRBJ1-1, with a tentative D call TRBD1 (5 bases). This CDR3 has 15 residues. V lost 6 bases, J lost 0 bases, and 15 bases lay in between. The germline V gene has CDR1 SGDLS and CDR2 YYNGEE. The CDR3 is CASTRLGEVNTEAFF. DNA of the CDR3: TGTGCCAGCACACGGCTGGGGGAGGTGAACACTGAAGCTTTCTTT.

The chain is built from TRBV5-1 and TRBJ2-7, with TRBD1 matching over 8 bases. J was trimmed by 2 bases and V by 4 bases; bases with no gene match: 5. This CDR3 is 14 amino acids long. CDR1 is SGHRS, CDR2 YFSETQ, per germline. CDR3 loop: CASSPIQGAYEQYF. CDR3 in DNA: TGCGCCAGCAGCCCAATACAGGGGGCCTACGAGCAGTACTTC.

The chain uses TRBV19 and TRBJ1-1; D not certain. The CDR3 is 14 amino acids. The ends were cut back, 1 base at V and 4 bases at J, with 10 bases in the middle. Germline assignment: CDR1 LNHDA and CDR2 SQIVND (reference sequence). The CDR3 region has the DNA TGTGCCAGTAGTATAGGTCCCGGGAGCACTGAAGCTTTCTTT. Its protein product is CASSIGPGSTEAFF. The full variable domain, rest sourced from reference TRBV19 and TRBJ1-1, is DGGITQSPKYLFRKEGQNVTLSCEQNLNHDAMYWYRQDPGQGLRLIYYSQIVNDFQKGDIAEGYSVSREKKESFPLTVTSAQKNPTAFYLCASSIGPGSTEAFFGQGTRLTVV.

Note on this clone: Other nucleotide sequences from this sample produce the same CDR3. The chain employs TRBV11-2 and TRBJ2-2; D is unclear. The CDR3 contains 13 residues. From germline, CDR1 is SGHAT and CDR2 FQNNGV. V was clipped by 6 bases and J by 2 bases, with 7 bases between them. For the CDR3, the DNA is TGTGCCAGCAGTCGCACTAACACCGGGGAGCTGTTTTTT. Protein sequence: CASSRTNTGELFF.

This clone was counted a few times. The rearrangement uses TRBV7-2 and TRBJ2-7; 7 bases agree with TRBD1. The J segment lost 3 bases and the V segment lost 5 bases, leaving 4 bases of the junction unmatched. There are 13 residues in the CDR3. Germline lookup yields CDR1 SGHTA and CDR2 FQGNSA. The CDR3 protein is CASSRRTGYEQYF. The DNA for the CDR3 is TGTGCCAGCAGCCGGAGGACAGGCTACGAGCAGTACTTC.

The chain combines TRBV7-8 with TRBJ1-5; TRBD1 matches 8 bases. There are 16 residues in the CDR3. The J segment lost 6 bases and the V segment lost 3 bases, leaving 10 bases of the junction unmatched. Germline V gives CDR1 SGHVS, CDR2 FQNEAQ. The CDR3 DNA reads TGTGCCAGCAGCTTCGCCTCCGGGACAGGAACTCAGCCCCAGCATTTT. Its protein product is CASSFASGTGTQPQHF.

The chain recombines TRBV9 with TRBJ2-7; weak D call: TRBD2 (6 bases). The CDR3 totals 15 residues. Trimming stripped 2 bases from V and 3 bases from J, with 15 bases between. Germline-derived CDR1 and CDR2 are SGDLS and YYNGEE. In nucleotides, the CDR3 is TGTGCCAGCAGCGTTGGAGGGCGGGCGGGCTACGAGCAGTACTTC. Translated: CASSVGGRAGYEQYF.

The chain recombines TRBV11-3 with TRBJ1-1; D not resolved. Trimming left V 4 bases short and J 0 bases short, with 9 bases between. The CDR3 is 14 residues long. Germline assignment: CDR1 SGHNT and CDR2 YENEEA. CDR3 nucleotides: TGTGCCAGCAGCTCACGACGGATGAACACTGAAGCTTTCTTT. It is translated as CASSSRRMNTEAFF.

This chain uses TRBV5-1 with TRBJ1-1; TRBD1 matches 7 bases. The CDR3 loop spans 14 amino acids. Germline values: CDR1 SGHRS, CDR2 YFSETQ. Germline trimming cut 4 bases from V and 5 bases from J; bases unmatched to any gene: 8. CDR3 amino acids: CASSRDRDGTEAFF. CDR3 coding DNA: TGCGCCAGCAGCCGAGACAGGGACGGTACTGAAGCTTTCTTT.

The chain employs TRBV4-3 and TRBJ2-3; D gene uncertain. Trimming took 0 bases from V and 3 from J, leaving 7 bases between them. Germline V gene lookup returns CDR1 LGHNA and CDR2 YSLEER. The CDR3 spans 14 residues. The CDR3 sequence is CASSQDWQTDTQYF. CDR3 DNA: TGCGCCAGCAGCCAAGATTGGCAAACAGATACGCAGTATTTT.

This sequence joins TRBV6-1 and TRBJ2-1; possible D gene TRBD2, 6 bases. Germline CDR1 and CDR2: MNHNS and SASEGT. The CDR3 covers 16 residues. Trimming removed 4 bases at V and 3 bases at J, with 16 bases between. The CDR3 bases are TGTGCCAGCAGTGCGGGAGAGGGACCCAGCTACAATGAGCAGTTCTTC. It is translated as CASSAGEGPSYNEQFF.

The V and J genes are TRBV4-2 and TRBJ2-5, with 10 bases lining up with TRBD2. The CDR3 length is 18 residues. Germline V gene sequence: CDR1 LGHNA, CDR2 YNFKEQ. V was clipped by 0 bases and J by 5 bases; unmatched bases: 12. The CDR3 region has the DNA TGTGCCAGCAGCCAAGAATACCAACTAGCGGGGAGAGGGGAGACCCAGTACTTC. The encoded protein is CASSQEYQLAGRGETQYF.

The chain employs TRBV5-5 and TRBJ2-1; a possible D gene is TRBD1 (5 bases). Trimming pared 2 bases from V and 9 bases from J, leaving 18 bases between. Germline V lookup: CDR1 SGHKS, CDR2 YYEKEE (reference sequence). The CDR3 covers 15 residues. Here the CDR3 reads CASSLRTQGSSEQFF. CDR3 nucleotides: TGTGCCAGCAGCTTAAGAACTCAGGGTAGTAGTGAGCAGTTCTTC.

This chain uses TRBV5-1 with TRBJ2-6; D remains ambiguous. Trimming left V 4 bases short and J 1 base short, with 18 bases between. The germline CDR1 and CDR2 sequences are SGHRS and YFSETQ. CDR3 length: 18 residues. CDR3 DNA sequence: TGCGCCAGCAGCGCGACCGGGTCCGGAACATCTGGGGCCAACGTCCTGACTTTC. Encoded protein: CASSATGSGTSGANVLTF. The full variable domain, completed using reference TRBV5-1 and TRBJ2-6, is KAGVTQTPRYLIKTRGQQVTLSCSPISGHRSVSWYQQTPGQGLQFLFEYFSETQRNKGNFPGRFSGRQFSNSRSEMNVSTLELGDSALYLCASSATGSGTSGANVLTFGAGSRLTVL.